This entry lists 19 T cell receptor beta chains sequenced from one sample in a study of shared clonotypes between healthy human individuals. The assay was immunoSEQ multiplex PCR, and TCRdb's table has in-frame clones only and misses some. Of over a million clones in the sample, over 95% are singletons; the top ten hold approximately 1.2%. Sequencing was done on a sample of naive CD4+ T cells sorted from blood. Subset meaning: CD45RA+ positively selected. The receptors here all came from a man aged 25-45 years in good health.

The chain recombines TRBV18 with TRBJ1-1; D may be TRBD1 (6 bases). V lost 6 bases, J lost 5 bases, and 16 bases lay in between. CDR1 and CDR2 (germline): KGHSH, LQKENI. The CDR3 length is 14 residues. CDR3 DNA: TGTGCCAGCTCGCCCGAACAGGGAAGGACTGAAGCTTTCTTT. Residues: CASSPEQGRTEAFF.

The genes are TRBV27 and TRBJ2-7, with 9 bases matching TRBD2. CDR3 size: 16 residues. CDR1 is MNHEY and CDR2 is SMNVEV in the germline V gene (reference sequence). J lost 3 bases, V lost 5 bases, and 11 bases had no gene match. The CDR3 is CASSGIAGVGRYEQYF. The CDR3 coding sequence is TGTGCCAGCAGTGGAATAGCGGGAGTTGGTCGCTACGAGCAGTACTTC.

CDR3 nucleotides: TGCGCCAGCAGCCTCCTGACAGGGTTTAATGAAAAACTGTTTTTT. It yields the protein CASSLLTGFNEKLFF. The V and J genes are TRBV4-3 and TRBJ1-4, with TRBD1 matching 7 bases. In germline, CDR1 is LGHNA, CDR2 YSLEER. J lost 4 bases, V lost 4 bases, and 6 bases had no gene match. The CDR3 consists of 15 residues.

The chain combines TRBV14 with TRBJ1-2; 7 bases fit TRBD1. The CDR3 has 15 amino acids. Germline loops: CDR1 SGHDN, CDR2 FVKESK. V gave up 1 base and J gave up 5 bases; unmatched junction bases: 7. The CDR3 sequence is CASSQVGGQKYGYTF. The DNA of the CDR3 is TGTGCCAGCAGCCAAGTTGGGGGACAGAAGTATGGCTACACCTTC.

This chain joins TRBV10-1 and TRBJ1-1, with D hard to call. With 4 bases removed from V and 0 bases from J, the gap between germline ends came to 36 bases. The CDR3 is 23 amino acids. Germline CDR1 is WNHNN and CDR2 is SYGVQD (reference sequence). CDR3 sequence: CASSVLPSEQPGKHSLLNTEAFF. The CDR3 nucleotides read TGCGCCAGCAGTGTTCTCCCCTCCGAACAGCCCGGTAAACATTCCCTACTGAACACTGAAGCTTTCTTT.

The chain combines TRBV6-1 with TRBJ1-5, with 7 bases aligning to TRBD1. Germline lookup yields CDR1 MNHNS and CDR2 SASEGT. V shed 6 bases and J 4 bases; nucleotides not matched to a gene: 3. CDR3 length: 13 residues. The CDR3 loop is CASRTGQNQPQHF. For the CDR3, the DNA is TGTGCCAGCAGGACGGGACAGAATCAGCCCCAGCATTTT.

The genes are TRBV30 and TRBJ2-4, with D possibly being TRBD1 or TRBD2 (5 bases each). With 1 base removed from V and 1 base from J, the gap between germline ends came to 14 bases. The CDR3 is made up of 16 amino acids. CDR1 GTSNPN and CDR2 SVGIG come from the germline V gene (reference sequence). CDR3 sequence reads: CAWSGAGDLAKNIQYF. The CDR3 nucleotides are TGTGCCTGGAGTGGTGCCGGGGACCTCGCCAAAAACATTCAGTACTTC.

The chain recombines TRBV5-4 with TRBJ2-1; 7 nucleotides agree with TRBD1. The CDR3 spans 13 residues. Germline values: CDR1 SGHNT, CDR2 YYREEE (reference sequence). Trimming at V came to 4 bases and at J to 9 bases, leaving 7 bases not matched to a gene. This CDR3 is CASSVPGGGEQFF. CDR3 sequence (DNA): TGTGCCAGCAGCGTTCCAGGGGGTGGTGAGCAGTTCTTC.

The rearrangement uses TRBV14 and TRBJ2-1; no reliable D call. The germline gives CDR1 SGHDN, CDR2 FVKESK. The V gene lost 5 bases and the J gene lost 5 bases, with 19 bases spanning the gap. The CDR3 loop spans 16 amino acids. CDR3 nucleotides: TGTGCCAGCAGCTCAATGGGGATGAGCCGAAACAATGAGCAGTTCTTC. Translation: CASSSMGMSRNNEQFF.

The chain joins TRBV6-5 to TRBJ2-7, with D perhaps matching TRBD1 (6 bases). Trimming shortened V by 6 bases and J by 9 bases, and 21 bases separated the two germline ends. CDR1 is MNHEY, CDR2 SVGAGI, per germline. This CDR3 is built from 14 residues. The CDR3 sequence: CASRTTGNSLGQYF. CDR3 coding DNA: TGTGCCAGCAGAACAACAGGGAATAGTTTAGGGCAGTACTTC.

This chain connects TRBV2 to TRBJ1-2; 7 bases are shared with TRBD1. V lost 5 bases to trimming and J lost 7 bases; unmatched junction nucleotides: 13. The CDR3 has 15 residues. In germline, CDR1 is SNHLY, CDR2 FYNNEI. The DNA of the CDR3 is TGTGCCAGCAGTCGACTGGCAGGGGGTGAGGGTGGCTACACCTTC. This encodes CASSRLAGGEGGYTF.

The J gene is TRBJ2-5, the V gene TRBV18; D may be TRBD1 or TRBD2 (5 bases each). In germline, CDR1 is KGHSH, CDR2 LQKENI. This CDR3 spans 16 amino acids. V was cut by 3 bases and J by 5 bases, with 19 bases left in between. The chain's CDR3 is CASSPLGPPAAETQYF. The CDR3 DNA reads TGTGCCAGCTCACCGTTGGGACCTCCGGCTGCCGAGACCCAGTACTTC.

This chain connects TRBV29-1 to TRBJ2-7; no firm D call. V lost 7 bases and J 5 bases, leaving 18 bases between the germline ends. The CDR3 is made up of 13 amino acids. CDR1 and CDR2 (germline): SQVTM, ANQGSEA. CDR3 coding DNA: TGCAGCGCGTCCCCCTTGACCTTCAACGAGCAGTACTTC. Its translation: CSASPLTFNEQYF.

This sequence joins TRBV1 and TRBJ1-4; the table's D call TRBD1 went unverified against the DNA. TRBV1 is marked as a pseudogene. The CDR3 runs 17 residues. For the CDR3, the DNA is TGCACCAGCAGCTATTACCACCCCAGGGGCGGGAATGAAAAACTGTTTTTT. Residues: CTSSYYHPRGGNEKLFF.

This chain connects TRBV7-8 to TRBJ1-5; D is ambiguous. CDR1 SGHVS and CDR2 FQNEAQ come from the germline V gene. The germline V and J ends were trimmed by 1 base and 1 base, with 11 bases remaining between them. The CDR3 totals 16 residues. In nucleotides, the CDR3 is TGTGCCAGCAGCTTAGAGGGCGGAGGGAGCAATCAGCCCCAGCATTTT. It yields the protein CASSLEGGGSNQPQHF.

In the case of this clone: This sample includes further DNA sequences coding for the same CDR3. The rearrangement uses TRBV5-1 and TRBJ2-5, with D uncertain. CDR3 size: 12 residues. Germline CDR1 is SGHRS and CDR2 is YFSETQ. With 1 base removed from V and 4 bases from J, the gap between germline ends came to 5 bases. Written as DNA, the CDR3 is TGCGCCAGCAGCTTGTCCGGAGAGACCCAGTACTTC. Translating gives CASSLSGETQYF.

This clone occurred a few times. This chain's CDR3 is CASENLNTEAFF. The CDR3 nucleotides are TGTGCCAGCGAAAATTTGAACACTGAAGCTTTCTTT. This chain links TRBV28 with TRBJ1-1; no definite D call. Germline lookup yields CDR1 MDHEN and CDR2 SYDVKM. This CDR3 comprises 12 residues. The V and J ends lost 8 bases and 0 bases respectively, with 7 bases between them.

The chain joins TRBV7-8 to TRBJ2-7; a possible D gene is TRBD1 (5 bases). This CDR3 spans 13 amino acids. V dropped 2 bases and J dropped 8 bases, with 13 bases sitting between them. Germline V CDR1 and CDR2: SGHVS, FQNEAQ. Here the CDR3 reads CASSLNGQQQQYF. The CDR3 DNA follows: TGTGCCAGCAGCTTAAATGGACAACAACAGCAGTACTTC.

The V call is TRBV7-2, the J call TRBJ1-5; no clear D. This CDR3 spans 16 amino acids. V shed 0 bases and J shed 0 bases, with 9 bases lying between them. Germline V gene lookup returns CDR1 SGHTA and CDR2 FQGNSA. DNA for the CDR3: TGTGCCAGCAGCTTAGCGCCCCGGGGTAGCAATCAGCCCCAGCATTTT. Translating it yields CASSLAPRGSNQPQHF.